Below are 14 T cell receptor beta chains sequenced from a single sample in a study of blood T cell repertoires in COVID-19. Data came from immunoSEQ multiplex PCR; TCRdb stores just in-frame clones and leaves some out. Of 180,000 or so clones in the sample, under 90% were seen once. Material: peripheral blood. The source is a woman aged 70-85 years with COVID-19, enrolled during active disease.

The genes are TRBV5-8 and TRBJ2-1; TRBD1 agrees at 9 bases. The germline gives CDR1 SGHTS, CDR2 YDEGEE. CDR3 length: 15 amino acids. V trimming: 2 bases; J trimming: 5 bases; junction bases outside the gene matches: 5. The CDR3 protein is CASSFPGQGNNEQFF. The CDR3 DNA follows: TGTGCCAGCAGCTTCCCGGGACAGGGTAACAATGAGCAGTTCTTC.

The chain is built from TRBV7-9 and TRBJ2-7; 9 bases align to TRBD2. The CDR3 runs to 16 residues. With V trimmed by 3 bases and J by 6 bases, 12 bases remained unmatched. Germline V gene lookup returns CDR1 SEHNR and CDR2 FQNEAQ (reference sequence). DNA of the CDR3: TGTGCCAGCAGCTTTCTGGATAGCGGGAGTCGACGCGAGCAGTACTTC. Translating gives CASSFLDSGSRREQYF.

The chain has TRBV6-6 and TRBJ2-7; the D gene is possibly TRBD2 (6 bases). Trimming removed 6 bases from V and 0 bases from J, with 12 bases in between. CDR3 length equals 14 residues. Germline-derived CDR1 and CDR2 are MNHNY and SVGAGI (reference sequence). CDR3 sequence (DNA): TGTGCCAGCAGGAACGGGGGTAGCTCCTACGAGCAGTACTTC. Amino acid sequence: CASRNGGSSYEQYF.

The CDR3 nucleotides are TGTGCCAGCAGCCGGACTAGCGGGACGCCGGGCGGGGAGCTGTTTTTT. Encoded protein: CASSRTSGTPGGELFF. This chain uses TRBV3-1 (or the pseudogene TRBV3-2) with TRBJ2-2; 12 nucleotides line up with TRBD2. The CDR3 spans 16 residues. CDR1 is LGHDT, CDR2 YNNKEL, per germline (reference sequence). The V segment lost 4 bases and the J segment 7 bases; nucleotides outside the gene matches: 7.

This clone has more than one count but fewer than ten. The rearrangement links TRBV18 to TRBJ1-1; 7 bases map to TRBD1. The CDR3 sequence is 15 residues long. V gave up 6 bases and J gave up 8 bases; unmatched junction bases: 15. Germline V gene data show CDR1 as KGHSH and CDR2 as LQKENI. In nucleotides, the CDR3 is TGTGCCAGCTCTCCCGGCGTACAGGGGCGACAAGAAGCTTTCTTT. Protein sequence: CASSPGVQGRQEAFF.

The chain has TRBV7-3 and TRBJ2-3, with D possibly being TRBD1 (6 bases). Germline lookup yields CDR1 SGHTA and CDR2 FQGTGA. This CDR3 region has 13 residues. V lost 4 bases and J 2 bases, leaving 7 bases between the germline ends. The CDR3 coding sequence is TGTGCCAGCAGCTACAGGGACACAGATACGCAGTATTTT. Translating gives CASSYRDTDTQYF.

This clone was detected only a few times. The CDR3 DNA is TGTGCCAGCAGTGTGACAGGGGGCGAGATTTCACCCCTCCACTTT. Residues: CASSVTGGEISPLHF. V gene TRBV2 combines with J gene TRBJ1-6; 10 bases line up with TRBD1. The CDR3 runs to 15 residues. Trimming removed 4 bases from V and 9 bases from J; junction bases left unmatched: 6. Germline V lookup: CDR1 SNHLY, CDR2 FYNNEI. The whole variable domain, remainder taken from reference TRBV2 and TRBJ1-6, is EPEVTQTPSHQVTQMGQEVILRCVPISNHLYFYWYRQILGQKVEFLVSFYNNEISEKSEIFDDQFSVERPDGSNFTLKIRSTKLEDSAMYFCASSVTGGEISPLHFGNGTRLTVT.

This chain joins TRBV6-5 and TRBJ1-2; tentative D call: TRBD1 (5 bases). This CDR3 comprises 15 residues. The V and J ends lost 0 bases and 4 bases respectively, with 12 bases between them. The germline V gene has CDR1 MNHEY and CDR2 SVGAGI. The CDR3 protein is CASSYSRASVYGYTF. DNA of the CDR3: TGTGCCAGCAGTTACTCCAGGGCGTCTGTCTATGGCTACACCTTC.

This clone was recorded once. The rearrangement uses TRBV28 and TRBJ1-1; TRBD1 agrees at 7 bases. The V and J ends lost 2 bases and 11 bases, in that order; junction bases with no gene match: 14. The CDR3 is 15 residues long. CDR1 MDHEN and CDR2 SYDVKM come from the germline V gene. The CDR3 coding sequence is TGTGCCAGCAGTTTAGGGCAGGGGGAAAAATTAAGGGCTTTCTTT. Translation gives CASSLGQGEKLRAFF.

This clone has just a few counts. The chain carries TRBV7-6 and TRBJ1-4, with no clear D. The V gene's germline CDR1 is SGHVS and CDR2 FNYEAQ. V lost 2 bases to trimming and J lost 1 base, with 11 bases between them. This CDR3 has 16 residues. The CDR3 DNA follows: TGTGCCAGCAGCTTATTAGCGAGCCAAACTAATGAAAAACTGTTTTTT. Its translation: CASSLLASQTNEKLFF.

The chain joins TRBV12-5 to TRBJ2-1; TRBD2 matches at 7 bases. There are 13 residues in the CDR3. The germline V gene encodes CDR1 LGHNT and CDR2 FRNRAP. V lost 7 bases and J lost 4; bases outside the gene matches: 4. As DNA, the CDR3 is TGTGCTAGTGCCCGGGAGGATTACAATGAGCAGTTCTTC. Translation gives CASAREDYNEQFF.

This clone appeared a single time. The V call is TRBV2, the J call TRBJ1-1, with 8 bases lining up with TRBD1. The CDR3 covers 13 residues. Germline CDR1 reads SNHLY; CDR2 reads FYNNEI. V trimming: 4 bases; J trimming: 6 bases; junction bases outside the gene matches: 4. The CDR3, as DNA: TGTGCCAGCAGTGGGACAGGGATGTCTGAAGCTTTCTTT. This sequence encodes CASSGTGMSEAFF.

This sequence joins TRBV19 and TRBJ1-5, with TRBD1 matching over 11 bases. V lost 5 bases and J lost 0; bases outside the gene matches: 6. This CDR3 has 17 residues. Germline CDR1 reads LNHDA; CDR2 reads SQIVND (reference sequence). The DNA of the CDR3 is TGTGCCAGTAGTTCTAAAGGGACAGGGGGTAGCAATCAGCCCCAGCATTTT. It encodes CASSSKGTGGSNQPQHF.

V gene TRBV2 combines with J gene TRBJ1-5; TRBD1 agrees at 9 bases. The ends lost 6 bases at V and 4 bases at J; junction bases unmatched: 10. Germline V gives CDR1 SNHLY, CDR2 FYNNEI. The CDR3 extends over 16 amino acids. The CDR3 loop reads CASSPRTGVGNQPQHF. CDR3 nucleotides: TGTGCCAGCAGCCCTAGGACAGGGGTTGGGAATCAGCCCCAGCATTTT.